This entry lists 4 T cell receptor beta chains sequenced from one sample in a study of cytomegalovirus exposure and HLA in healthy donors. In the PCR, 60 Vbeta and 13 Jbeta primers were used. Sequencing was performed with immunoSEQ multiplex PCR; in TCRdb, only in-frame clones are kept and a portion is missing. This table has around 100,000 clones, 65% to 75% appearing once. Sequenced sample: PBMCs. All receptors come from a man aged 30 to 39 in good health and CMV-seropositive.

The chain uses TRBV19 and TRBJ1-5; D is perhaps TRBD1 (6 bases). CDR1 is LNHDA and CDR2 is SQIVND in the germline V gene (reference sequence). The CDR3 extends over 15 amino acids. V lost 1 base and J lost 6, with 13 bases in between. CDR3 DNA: TGTGCCAGTAGTATAGTAGGGGGTTCTAGTCAGCCCCAGCATTTT. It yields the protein CASSIVGGSSQPQHF.

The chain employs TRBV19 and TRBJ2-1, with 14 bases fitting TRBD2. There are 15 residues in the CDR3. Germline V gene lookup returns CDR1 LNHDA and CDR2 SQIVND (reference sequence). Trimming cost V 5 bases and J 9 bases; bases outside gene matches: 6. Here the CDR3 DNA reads TGTGCCAGTAGTTCGGGGACTAGCGGGGGTGGTGAGCAGTTCTTC. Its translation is CASSSGTSGGGEQFF.

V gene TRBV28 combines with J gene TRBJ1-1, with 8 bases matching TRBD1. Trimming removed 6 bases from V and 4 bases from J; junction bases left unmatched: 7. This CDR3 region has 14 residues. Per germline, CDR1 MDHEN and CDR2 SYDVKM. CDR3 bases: TGTGCCAGCAGGCCAACCACAGGGGGCACTGAAGCTTTCTTT. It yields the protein CASRPTTGGTEAFF. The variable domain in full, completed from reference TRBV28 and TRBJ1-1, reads DVKVTQSSRYLVKRTGEKVFLECVQDMDHENMFWYRQDPGLGLRLIYFSYDVKMKEKGDIPEGYSVSREKKERFSLILESASTNQTSMYLCASRPTTGGTEAFFGQGTRLTVV.

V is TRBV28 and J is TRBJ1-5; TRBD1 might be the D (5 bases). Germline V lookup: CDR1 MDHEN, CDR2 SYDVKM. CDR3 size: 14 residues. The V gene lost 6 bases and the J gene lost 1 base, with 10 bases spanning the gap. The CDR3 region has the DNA TGTGCCAGCAGGAGGCCAGGGAGCAATCAGCCCCAGCATTTT. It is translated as CASRRPGSNQPQHF.